The 12 T cell receptor beta chains listed next were all sequenced from one sample in a study of blood T cell repertoires in COVID-19. Clones were sequenced by immunoSEQ multiplex PCR, and TCRdb holds only the in-frame ones, with some missing. The sample records 50,000 to 60,000 clones, 90% being singletons. Specimen: peripheral blood. These TCRs come from a woman older than 75 with acute or convalescent COVID-19.

The V gene is TRBV28, the J gene TRBJ1-6; no clear D. The CDR3 totals 13 residues. The germline V gene has CDR1 MDHEN and CDR2 SYDVKM. V lost 4 bases, J lost 6 bases, and 7 bases lay in between. CDR3 in amino acids: CASSSSGNSPLHF. The CDR3 DNA reads TGTGCCAGCAGTTCCTCGGGTAATTCACCCCTCCACTTT.

Remarks on this clone: The identical CDR3 is also encoded by other nucleotide sequences in the sample. J is TRBJ1-3 and V is TRBV18; perhaps TRBD1 as D (6 bases). The germline V gene has CDR1 KGHSH and CDR2 LQKENI. The CDR3 has 14 residues. The V end lost 1 base, the J end lost 2 bases, and 6 bases lay between the germline ends. The CDR3 DNA reads TGTGCCAGCTCACCACAGGGGGCTGGAAACACCATATATTTT. The encoded protein is CASSPQGAGNTIYF.

This clone was found once. V is TRBV6-2 or TRBV6-3 and J is TRBJ2-7, with 7 bases lining up with TRBD2. The ends lost 0 bases at V and 6 bases at J; junction bases unmatched: 8. The CDR3 totals 15 residues. CDR1 and CDR2 (germline): MNHEY, SVGEGT. The CDR3 DNA reads as TGTGCCAGCAGTTACTCTCCGGCGGGAGCCGTCGAGCAGTACTTC. Protein product: CASSYSPAGAVEQYF.

By proportion, this clone is large (0.1 to 1%). The rearrangement uses TRBV2 and TRBJ1-1; 7 positions match TRBD1. CDR3 length: 15 amino acids. With 7 bases clipped from V and 6 bases from J, the junction kept 14 bases outside the gene matches. Germline CDR1 reads SNHLY; CDR2 reads FYNNEI. The CDR3 sequence: CASNRDQTGLAEAFF. CDR3 DNA: TGTGCCAGCAACCGCGACCAGACAGGGCTGGCTGAAGCTTTCTTT.

The V gene is TRBV6-5, the J gene TRBJ1-2, with 8 positions matching TRBD1. The CDR3 loop spans 15 amino acids. Trimming took 4 bases from V and 6 from J; bases not matched to a gene: 10. Germline loops: CDR1 MNHEY, CDR2 SVGAGI. This CDR3 reads CASSSQIDRGDGYTF. The CDR3 DNA is TGTGCCAGCAGTTCACAAATCGACAGGGGAGATGGCTACACCTTC.

The CDR3 sequence: CASSLGLAYEQYF. CDR3 nucleotides: TGTGCCAGCAGCCTGGGACTAGCCTACGAGCAGTACTTC. J is TRBJ2-7 and V is TRBV14; 8 positions agree with TRBD2. Germline V gives CDR1 SGHDN, CDR2 FVKESK. The J segment lost 2 bases and the V segment lost 4 bases, leaving 1 base of the junction unmatched. CDR3 length equals 13 residues.

The chain is built from TRBV7-2 and TRBJ1-2; TRBD1 matches 7 bases. The junction had 7 bases not matched to a gene; V was cut back by 5 bases and J by 4 bases. Per germline, CDR1 SGHTA and CDR2 FQGNSA. This CDR3 region has 14 residues. The CDR3 DNA follows: TGTGCCAGCAGCCTCGGACAGGAGAGCTATGGCTACACCTTC. This translates into CASSLGQESYGYTF.

The chain is built from TRBV6-5 and TRBJ1-5; 8 bases line up with TRBD1. The germline V gene encodes CDR1 MNHEY and CDR2 SVGAGI. This CDR3 is 13 amino acids long. V trimming: 10 bases; J trimming: 1 base; junction bases outside the gene matches: 3. DNA for the CDR3: TGTGCCACCCGACAGGGGAGCAATCAGCCCCAGCATTTT. It is translated as CATRQGSNQPQHF.

This chain's CDR3 is CASSGAGTGGTGELFF. CDR3 DNA: TGTGCCAGCAGTGGGGCCGGGACAGGGGGGACCGGGGAGCTGTTTTTT. V gene TRBV2 combines with J gene TRBJ2-2, with 11 nucleotides matching TRBD1. There are 16 residues in the CDR3. After removal of 4 bases from V and 5 bases from J, the junction contained 6 bases not matched to a gene. Per the germline V gene, CDR1 is SNHLY and CDR2 is FYNNEI.

This clone was counted once. V usage is TRBV24-1 and J usage is TRBJ1-5; the D gene is possibly TRBD1 (6 bases). Germline V gene data show CDR1 as KGHDR and CDR2 as SFDVKD. CDR3 length: 17 residues. Trimming removed 8 bases at V and 2 bases at J, with 21 bases between. As DNA, the CDR3 is TGTGCCACCAAAGTTCCAGGGGAAGGCTTGGGCAATCAGCCCCAGCATTTT. It translates to CATKVPGEGLGNQPQHF.

The chain employs TRBV6-5 and TRBJ2-7; tentative D call: TRBD2 (6 bases). The CDR3 has 14 amino acids. V gave up 6 bases and J gave up 5 bases, with 17 bases separating them. CDR1 is MNHEY, CDR2 SVGAGI, per germline. CDR3 residues: CASSTGGTAHEQYF. CDR3 bases: TGTGCCAGCAGCACCGGGGGTACAGCCCACGAGCAGTACTTC.

This clone was observed a handful of times. The chain recombines TRBV30 with TRBJ1-2; no clear D gene. With 1 base removed from V and 7 bases from J, the gap between germline ends came to 7 bases. Germline-derived CDR1 and CDR2 are GTSNPN and SVGIG (reference sequence). The CDR3 runs 11 residues. DNA for the CDR3: TGTGCCTGGAGTGCGAGTCTTGGCTACACCTTC. Protein sequence: CAWSASLGYTF.